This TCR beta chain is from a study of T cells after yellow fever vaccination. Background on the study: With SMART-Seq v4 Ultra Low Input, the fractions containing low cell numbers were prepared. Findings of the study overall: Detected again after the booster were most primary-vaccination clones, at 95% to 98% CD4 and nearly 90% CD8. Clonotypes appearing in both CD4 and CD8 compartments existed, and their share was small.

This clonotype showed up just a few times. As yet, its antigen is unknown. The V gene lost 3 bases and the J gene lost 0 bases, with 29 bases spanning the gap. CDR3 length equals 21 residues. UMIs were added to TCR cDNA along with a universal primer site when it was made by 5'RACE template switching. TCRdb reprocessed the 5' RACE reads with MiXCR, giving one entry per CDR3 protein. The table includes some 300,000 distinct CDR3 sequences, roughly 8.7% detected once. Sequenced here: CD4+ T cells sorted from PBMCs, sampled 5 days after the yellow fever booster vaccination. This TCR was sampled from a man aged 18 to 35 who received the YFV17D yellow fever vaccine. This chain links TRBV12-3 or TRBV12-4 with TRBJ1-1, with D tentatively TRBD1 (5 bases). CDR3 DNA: TGTGCCAGCAGTTTCCAGGGAACTCTCCGGGGCCGCCCTAGACTGAACACTGAAGCTTTCTTT. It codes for CASSFQGTLRGRPRLNTEAFF.